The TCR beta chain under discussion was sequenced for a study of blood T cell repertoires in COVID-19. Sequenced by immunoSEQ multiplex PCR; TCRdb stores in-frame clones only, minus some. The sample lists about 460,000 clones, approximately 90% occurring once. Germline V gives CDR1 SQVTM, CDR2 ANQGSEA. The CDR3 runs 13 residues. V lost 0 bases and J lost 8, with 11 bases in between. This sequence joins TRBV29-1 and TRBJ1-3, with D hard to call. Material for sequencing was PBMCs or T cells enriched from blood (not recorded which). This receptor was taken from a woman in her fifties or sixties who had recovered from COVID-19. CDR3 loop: CSVEEVLSDTIYF. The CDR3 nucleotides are TGCAGCGTTGAAGAAGTCCTGTCGGACACCATATATTTT.